A selection of T cell receptor beta chains follows, all from one sample in a study of blood T cells in healthy people across ages. MiXCR, applied by TCRdb to the 5' RACE reads, yields one record per CDR3 protein. The table lists more than 1.4 million distinct CDR3 sequences, 42% of them singletons. The sample was blood. These receptor sequences come from a young woman in good health. Each CDR3 is given with its conserved first and last residue. A D gene is named only where the DNA matches it firmly. Where a row states a size, it is once, few, many or the class of an expanded clone; other rows omit it.

j_call v_call d_call clone_size cdr3_aa cdr3_nt
TRBJ2-3 TRBV6-1 - - CASSPPPRARADTQYF TGTGCCAGCAGTCCCCCCCCCAGGGCCCGGGCAGATACGCAGTATTTT
TRBJ2-4 TRBV7-9 TRBD1 - CASSLLGQGCQGKNIQYF TGTGCCAGCAGCTTACTGGGACAGGGTTGTCAGGGGAAAAACATTCAGTACTTC
TRBJ2-7 TRBV5-1 - - CASSLGGGTSLETKYF TGCGCCAGCAGCTTGGGAGGTGGGACCTCTTTGGAGACCAAGTACTTC
TRBJ2-3 TRBV15 - - CATTKQGRDTQYF TGTGCCACTACGAAACAGGGACGCGATACGCAGTATTTT
TRBJ2-1 TRBV2 TRBD1 - CASGPGQGLWWEQFF TGTGCCAGCGGTCCGGGACAGGGCCTCTGGTGGGAGCAGTTCTTC
TRBJ2-7 TRBV28 - - CASRGRSSYEQYF TGTGCCAGCAGGGGCAGGAGCTCCTACGAGCAGTACTTC
TRBJ2-7 TRBV6-5 TRBD1 - CASSYSAQGGDEQYF TGTGCCAGCAGTTACTCGGCACAGGGGGGCGACGAGCAGTACTTC
TRBJ2-5 TRBV6-5 - many CASSQTGTQYF TGTGCCAGCAGTCAAACTGGGACCCAGTACTTC
TRBJ2-3 TRBV28 - few CASSSTYTQYF TGTGCCAGCAGTTCAACCTATACGCAGTATTTT
TRBJ2-7 TRBV27 - few CASSAHRVLAYYEQYF TGTGCCAGCAGTGCACACAGGGTTCTAGCTTACTACGAGCAGTACTTC
TRBJ1-1 TRBV28 - few CASSLGGGKTEAFF TGTGCCAGCAGTTTAGGGGGCGGAAAGACTGAAGCTTTCTTT
TRBJ1-5 TRBV6-5 - - CASSYSDPRARSRQPQHF TGTGCCAGCAGTTACTCCGACCCCCGGGCAAGGAGCCGGCAGCCCCAGCATTTT
TRBJ1-2 TRBV2 TRBD1 - CASKLTGTGGRSSGYTF TGTGCCAGCAAGCTAACGGGGACAGGGGGGCGATCATCCGGCTACACCTTC
TRBJ2-3 TRBV10-1 - few CASSTGATDTQYF TGCGCCAGCAGTACGGGAGCCACAGATACGCAGTATTTT
TRBJ2-7 TRBV2 - - CASSELVWEQYF TGTGCCAGCAGTGAATTGGTTTGGGAGCAGTACTTC
TRBJ2-1 TRBV21-1 - - CASSNRVSGSPNEQFF TGTGCCAGCAGCAACCGGGTGAGCGGGAGCCCGAATGAGCAGTTCTTC
TRBJ2-7 TRBV6-6 - - CASSYTLYEQYF TGTGCCAGCAGTTATACTCTCTACGAGCAGTACTTC
TRBJ2-1 TRBV5-1 TRBD2 - CASSLDPGEREFYEQFF TGCGCCAGCAGCTTGGACCCCGGGGAGCGGGAGTTCTATGAGCAGTTCTTC
TRBJ2-5 TRBV6-1 TRBD1 once CASSVLRDRYF TGTGCCAGCAGTGTCTTAAGGGACAGGTACTTC
TRBJ1-6 TRBV6-1 - - CASSVGWDYLHF TGTGCCAGCAGTGTTGGGTGGGATTACCTCCACTTT
TRBJ1-2 TRBV30 - few CASDLWWGYTF TGTGCCTCCGACTTGTGGTGGGGCTACACCTTC
TRBJ1-2 TRBV21-1 - - CASSTNHPTGCHGYTF TGTGCCAGCAGCACCAACCACCCGACAGGGTGCCATGGCTACACCTTC
TRBJ2-4 TRBV6-2/TRBV6-3 - - CASKQQPYKQYF TGTGCCAGCAAACAGCAGCCCTACAAGCAGTACTTC
TRBJ2-1 TRBV3-1 - once CASRRRDGYEQFF TGTGCCAGCAGACGCCGGGACGGCTACGAGCAGTTCTTC
TRBJ2-7 TRBV27 - few CASRMAATTYEQYF TGTGCCAGCCGAATGGCAGCAACCACCTACGAGCAGTACTTC
TRBJ1-2 TRBV3-1 - - CASSQDLRGTTF TGTGCCAGCAGCCAAGATTTGAGAGGAACCACCTTC
TRBJ2-3 TRBV20-1 TRBD2 - CSARDAPGTSGSPTDTQYF TGCAGTGCGAGAGATGCCCCTGGGACTAGCGGGAGCCCCACAGATACGCAGTATTTT
TRBJ2-5 TRBV20-1 - - CSARDWDGRETQYF TGCAGTGCTAGAGATTGGGACGGGCGAGAGACCCAGTACTTC
TRBJ2-7 TRBV4-1 - - CASSQLTGSINYEQYF TGCGCCAGCAGCCAATTGACAGGAAGTATCAACTACGAGCAGTACTTC
TRBJ2-7 TRBV20-1 - - CSALLGEQYF TGCAGTGCTCTTCTGGGGGAGCAGTACTTC
TRBJ2-5 TRBV4-1 - few CASSLPLQGQETQYF TGCGCCAGCAGCCTGCCATTGCAGGGACAAGAGACCCAGTACTTC
TRBJ2-1 TRBV5-5 - - CASTHLLRDSYKEQFF TGTGCCAGCACCCACCTACTACGAGATTCGTACAAGGAGCAGTTCTTC
TRBJ2-7 TRBV20-1 - few CSATPRQTPRLSSYEQYF TGCAGTGCTACTCCCCGCCAGACTCCACGCTTGAGCTCCTACGAGCAGTACTTC
TRBJ2-3 TRBV6-5 TRBD2 few CASSYTSGPTDTQYF TGTGCCAGCAGTTACACTAGCGGACCCACAGATACGCAGTATTTT
TRBJ2-1 TRBV5-1 TRBD2 few CASSLVTSGGYEQFF TGCGCCAGCAGCTTGGTAACTAGCGGGGGGTATGAGCAGTTCTTC
TRBJ2-7 TRBV4-1 TRBD2 - CASSQVGTTSYEQYF TGCGCCAGCAGCCAAGTTGGGACTACCTCATACGAGCAGTACTTC
TRBJ1-2 TRBV29-1 TRBD1 few CSVEVTGGGYTF TGCAGCGTTGAGGTGACAGGGGGTGGCTACACCTTC
TRBJ1-1 TRBV6-4 - few CASRRGGETEAFF TGTGCCAGCCGACGAGGGGGGGAAACTGAAGCTTTCTTT
TRBJ2-6 TRBV27 TRBD1 - CASSFLGQGAKSGANVLTF TGTGCCAGCAGCTTTCTCGGACAGGGGGCAAAATCCGGGGCCAACGTCCTGACTTTC
TRBJ1-5 TRBV25-1 - few CASSEFSGQPQHF TGTGCCAGCAGTGAATTCTCCGGTCAGCCCCAGCATTTT
TRBJ2-1 TRBV29-1 - few CSVEALEGSYNEQFF TGCAGCGTTGAAGCATTGGAGGGCTCCTACAATGAGCAGTTCTTC
TRBJ2-3 TRBV2 TRBD2 - CASSGTSGPRTDTQYF TGTGCCAGCAGTGGGACTAGTGGTCCGCGCACAGATACGCAGTATTTT
TRBJ2-3 TRBV27 - - CASSLFSGVVTDTQYF TGTGCCAGCAGTTTATTTTCTGGAGTTGTCACAGATACGCAGTATTTT
TRBJ1-5 TRBV4-1 - few CASSQGSAMDQPQHF TGCGCCAGCAGCCAAGGGAGCGCGATGGATCAGCCCCAGCATTTT
TRBJ1-2 TRBV4-1 - - CASSQEGDGYTF TGCGCCAGCAGCCAAGAGGGGGATGGCTACACCTTC
TRBJ2-7 TRBV27 TRBD2 - CARVPGLAGYEQYF TGTGCCAGAGTCCCGGGACTAGCGGGGTACGAGCAGTACTTC
TRBJ2-5 TRBV3-1 - few CASSPWGPVSETQYF TGTGCCAGCAGCCCCTGGGGACCAGTTTCGGAGACCCAGTACTTC
TRBJ2-7 TRBV6-5 - - CATRGLSDTYEQYF TGTGCCACCAGGGGACTCTCGGATACCTACGAGCAGTACTTC